The table lists the clone carrying this T cell receptor (beta chain) with a few counts. The antigen remains unidentified. The data were taken from a study of beta chain features in type 1 diabetes. Findings of the study overall: People with Type 1 diabetes carried modestly yet significantly shorter TCRB CDR3s in all four CD4+ subsets.

The CDR3 is made up of 16 amino acids. V was cut by 1 base and J by 5 bases, with 15 bases left in between. Germline-derived CDR1 and CDR2 are SGHVS and FNYEAQ. A single heparinised blood sample, averaging around 120 mL, was obtained per donor. Each of the CD4+ naive, central memory, regulatory and stem cell-like memory populations was sorted via CD45RO/CCR7/CD25/CD127/CD95/CD27. Reverse transcription of all isolated RNA meant that expressed TCRB transcripts were sequenced. Here immunoSEQ multiplex PCR was the method, and the copy in TCRdb shows in-frame clones only, minus some. This table holds a few hundred thousand clones, 9.6% found once.

This clonotype was sampled from a man aged 25-40 years with type 1 diabetes. The chain is built from TRBV7-6 and TRBJ2-4; either TRBD1 or TRBD2 may fit D (5 bases each). Material: central memory CD4+ T cells from blood. In DNA, the CDR3 is TGTGCCAGCAGCTTAGGGGTGGGGACGGGTGAAAACATTCAGTACTTC. It codes for CASSLGVGTGENIQYF.